This TCR beta chain was recovered during a study of vaccination and CD4 T cells after COVID-19. As for this clonotype: Its matching antigen is unknown.

Treatment indicated: approximately nine-day PBMC culture with coronavirus spike peptide pools or control peptides (ViraFEST assay). With 8.5 to 10 ug/ml peptide pools and roughly 9.8 IU/ml IL-2, PBMCs were cultured at fewer than 2.5 million per well. The Oncomine TCR Beta short-read assay sequenced DNA from cultured CD4+ T cells. In this case, cultured CD4+ T cells provided the extracted genomic DNA. TCRdb re-called the PCR reads through MiXCR, storing one row per CDR3 protein. The sample consists of 8,500 to 14,000 distinct CDR3 sequences, roughly two thirds of them appearing once. The sequenced sample was CD4+ T cells from blood, cultured in vitro, obtained before SARS-CoV-2 vaccination. The TCR was taken from a human donor who had recovered from COVID-19.

The chain's CDR3 is CAISESLGAGEQYF. CDR3 in DNA: TGTGCCATCAGTGAGTCACTAGGGGCTGGAGAGCAGTACTTC. The V gene is TRBV10-3, the J gene TRBJ2-7; D is perhaps TRBD1 or TRBD2 (5 bases each). The V end was cut by 0 bases, the J end by 7 bases, with 13 bases between. The CDR3 sequence is 14 residues long. Germline V gene lookup returns CDR1 ENHRY and CDR2 SYGVKD.